These 17 T cell receptor beta chains originate from one sample sequenced in a study of PD-1 blockade in classical Hodgkin lymphoma. Time point defined: newly diagnosed, previously untreated cHL patient sample. Thawed PBMCs yielded CD4+ T cells through magnetic negative selection. Measured with immunoSEQ multiplex PCR; TCRdb has only the in-frame clones, and not every one. The sample gives fewer than 40,000 clones, about 87% of which show up once; 0.95% to 1.5% is in the top ten. What was sequenced was CD4+ T cells from blood. The receptors stem from a human donor with classical Hodgkin lymphoma.

V and J are TRBV5-1 and TRBJ1-1; D unresolved. Germline assignment: CDR1 SGHRS and CDR2 YFSETQ. V was cut by 0 bases and J by 0 bases, with 9 bases left in between. The CDR3 is 15 residues long. CDR3 coding DNA: TGCGCCAGCAGCTTGGAGGCGGCGGTGAACACTGAAGCTTTCTTT. Translating gives CASSLEAAVNTEAFF.

The genes are TRBV15 and TRBJ1-1; D call uncertain. This CDR3 is 13 amino acids long. CDR1 is LNHNV, CDR2 YYDKDF, per germline (reference sequence). V shed 3 bases and J shed 10 bases, with 15 bases lying between them. The CDR3 loop is CATSRTTELVAFF. Written as DNA, the CDR3 is TGTGCCACCAGCAGGACCACAGAGTTAGTAGCTTTCTTT.

This clone was counted between two and nine times. The chain combines TRBV5-4 with TRBJ1-2; D unclear. V lost 5 bases and J lost 4, with 9 bases in between. Germline CDR1 reads SGHNT; CDR2 reads YYREEE (reference sequence). This CDR3 is 12 amino acids long. CDR3 sequence: CASSSDIYGYTF. DNA of the CDR3: TGTGCCAGCAGTTCTGACATCTATGGCTACACCTTC.

The rearrangement joins TRBV7-9 to TRBJ2-3, with 7 bases lining up with TRBD2. The V gene end was trimmed by 4 bases and the J gene end by 1 base; junction bases not matched to a gene: 2. The germline V gene has CDR1 SEHNR and CDR2 FQNEAQ (reference sequence). The CDR3 contains 14 residues. CDR3 sequence reads: CASSWGGGTDTQYF. CDR3 nucleotides: TGTGCCAGCAGCTGGGGAGGGGGCACAGATACGCAGTATTTT. Full variable domain (remainder filled in from reference TRBV7-9 and TRBJ2-3): DTGVSQNPRHKITKRGQNVTFRCDPISEHNRLYWYRQTLGQGPEFLTYFQNEAQLEKSRLLSDRFSAERPKGSFSTLEIQRTEQGDSAMYLCASSWGGGTDTQYFGPGTRLTVL.

The genes are TRBV5-1 and TRBJ2-5, with D maybe TRBD1 (5 bases). V lost 5 bases and J 3 bases, leaving 20 bases between the germline ends. This CDR3 comprises 16 residues. In germline, CDR1 is SGHRS, CDR2 YFSETQ. This chain's CDR3 is CASRNNPGNRKETQYF. In DNA, the CDR3 is TGCGCCAGCAGAAATAACCCAGGGAATAGGAAAGAGACCCAGTACTTC.

This clone has more than one count but fewer than ten. The J gene is TRBJ1-5, the V gene TRBV6-1; 8 bases are a match to TRBD1. From germline, CDR1 is MNHNS and CDR2 SASEGT. The CDR3 has 13 amino acids. The ends lost 7 bases at V and 11 bases at J; junction bases unmatched: 10. The CDR3 sequence is CASNNRGVNAQHF. The CDR3 DNA reads as TGTGCCAGCAATAACAGGGGGGTCAACGCCCAGCATTTT.

This clone was picked up one time. The chain is built from TRBV5-1 and TRBJ1-2, with D possibly being TRBD1 (5 bases). Germline CDR1 reads SGHRS; CDR2 reads YFSETQ. Trimming left V 0 bases short and J 8 bases short, with 11 bases between. The CDR3 consists of 13 residues. The CDR3 spells CASSLDLGDGYTF. DNA for the CDR3: TGCGCCAGCAGCTTGGATCTAGGGGACGGCTACACCTTC.

The chain employs TRBV5-4 and TRBJ2-3, with D unclear. Germline CDR1 and CDR2: SGHNT and YYREEE (reference sequence). V gave up 4 bases and J gave up 5 bases, with 8 bases separating them. CDR3 length: 12 residues. CDR3 amino acids: CASSPWEDTQYF. CDR3 DNA: TGTGCCAGCAGCCCCTGGGAAGATACGCAGTATTTT. Full variable domain (outside the CDR3, taken from reference TRBV5-4 and TRBJ2-3): ETGVTQSPTHLIKTRGQQVTLRCSSQSGHNTVSWYQQALGQGPQFIFQYYREEENGRGNFPPRFSGLQFPNYSSELNVNALELDDSALYLCASSPWEDTQYFGPGTRLTVL.

Regarding this clone: At one end, the junction sequence differs from germline, possibly due to a read error. The chain uses TRBV29-1 and TRBJ1-2; tentative D call: TRBD1 (5 bases). The CDR3 consists of 12 residues. Per the germline V gene, CDR1 is SQVTM and CDR2 is ANQGSEA. The CDR3 region has the DNA TGCAGCGTTGAAAGGCAGGGCTATGACTACACCTTC. This sequence encodes CSVERQGYDYTF.

This chain links TRBV19 with TRBJ1-5; TRBD1 is a possible D gene (6 bases). This CDR3 is built from 13 residues. The germline V gene has CDR1 LNHDA and CDR2 SQIVND (reference sequence). V was clipped by 8 bases and J by 5 bases, with 13 bases between them. Here the CDR3 DNA reads TGTGCCAGTTCTACAGGGCTGGATCAGCCCCAGCATTTT. As protein: CASSTGLDQPQHF.

The V call is TRBV5-1, the J call TRBJ1-3; D call uncertain. Germline CDR1 reads SGHRS; CDR2 reads YFSETQ. This CDR3 contains 18 residues. V shed 0 bases and J shed 0 bases, with 16 bases lying between them. Written as DNA, the CDR3 is TGCGCCAGCAGCTTGGGGAGTAGTGGAATGAGCTCTGGAAACACCATATATTTT. This gives the protein CASSLGSSGMSSGNTIYF. Based on the CDR3 plus reference TRBV5-1 and TRBJ1-3, the full variable domain is KAGVTQTPRYLIKTRGQQVTLSCSPISGHRSVSWYQQTPGQGLQFLFEYFSETQRNKGNFPGRFSGRQFSNSRSEMNVSTLELGDSALYLCASSLGSSGMSSGNTIYFGEGSWLTVV.

The chain recombines TRBV28 with TRBJ2-7, with 12 bases identical to TRBD2. Germline CDR1 and CDR2: MDHEN and SYDVKM. V shed 3 bases, J shed 4 bases, and the junction held 4 bases outside the gene matches. CDR3 length: 15 residues. The CDR3 spells CASSFGLAGGYEQYF. CDR3 bases: TGTGCCAGCAGTTTTGGGCTAGCGGGAGGGTACGAGCAGTACTTC.

This chain connects TRBV9 to TRBJ2-2; D assignment may be TRBD1 or TRBD2 (6 bases each). From germline, CDR1 is SGDLS and CDR2 YYNGEE. The length of the CDR3 is 16 residues. V was pared by 0 bases and J by 6 bases, with 15 bases between. CDR3 nucleotides: TGTGCCAGCAGCGTAGAGGGGGGAGTTGGTCCCGGGGAGCTGTTTTTT. This sequence encodes CASSVEGGVGPGELFF.

CDR3 in DNA: TGTGCCAGCAGCTCGAGGGGTGGTGATACGCAGTATTTT. It yields the protein CASSSRGGDTQYF. J is TRBJ2-3 and V is TRBV7-9; D tentatively fits TRBD1 or TRBD2 (5 bases each). The V end lost 4 bases, the J end lost 6 bases, and 11 bases lay between the germline ends. The CDR3 is 13 residues long. Germline loops: CDR1 SEHNR, CDR2 FQNEAQ (reference sequence).

This chain joins TRBV29-1 and TRBJ2-3; D unclear. This CDR3 has 14 residues. V gave up 7 bases and J gave up 2 bases, with 16 bases separating them. Germline lookup yields CDR1 SQVTM and CDR2 ANQGSEA. CDR3 region: CSAHWKSDTDTQYF. CDR3 DNA: TGCAGCGCCCATTGGAAAAGCGACACAGATACGCAGTATTTT.

The J gene is TRBJ1-1, the V gene TRBV29-1; D is ambiguous. Trimming shortened V by 7 bases and J by 2 bases, and 17 bases separated the two germline ends. Germline assignment: CDR1 SQVTM and CDR2 ANQGSEA. CDR3 length equals 14 residues. The chain's CDR3 is CSAGDGRLNTEAFF. In DNA, the CDR3 is TGCAGCGCGGGAGACGGTCGGCTTAACACTGAAGCTTTCTTT.

This chain uses TRBV29-1 with TRBJ2-3; TRBD1 or TRBD2 may be the D gene (5 bases each). The CDR3 is 13 amino acids. CDR1 is SQVTM and CDR2 is ANQGSEA in the germline V gene. Trimming took off 1 base at V and 4 bases at J, with 9 bases between the two ends. The CDR3 protein is CSVEGTGPDTQYF. The DNA for the CDR3 is TGCAGCGTTGAAGGCACGGGACCAGATACGCAGTATTTT.